Each of the 5 T cell receptor beta chains below was sequenced from the same sample in a study of OX40 agonist ivuxolimab in advanced cancers. Assay used: immunoSEQ multiplex PCR; TCRdb lists only in-frame clones, some missing. The repertoire holds about 44,000 clones, with around 90% as singletons. Specimen: CD4+ or CD8+ T cells sorted from blood, collected in a trial of the OX40 agonist ivuxolimab. The receptors come from an adult with an advanced solid tumor such as melanoma, head and neck, liver or kidney cancer.

The chain links TRBV23-1 to TRBJ1-2, with 7 bases lining up with TRBD1. TRBV23-1 is placed among ORFs of uncertain function. Losses at the gene ends were 6 bases for V and 4 bases for J; bases not matched to a gene: 8. This CDR3 has 14 amino acids. As DNA, the CDR3 is TGCGCCAGCAGCCAGACAGGGCAGGCCTATGGCTACACCTTC. Encoded protein: CASSQTGQAYGYTF.

V and J are TRBV7-9 and TRBJ1-4; D perhaps matches TRBD1 (6 bases). The CDR3 is made up of 15 amino acids. The V end was cut by 5 bases, the J end by 7 bases, with 17 bases between. Germline CDR1 is SEHNR and CDR2 is FQNEAQ (reference sequence). DNA for the CDR3: TGTGCCAGCAGCCCACAGGGCCGGGATATTGAAAAACTGTTTTTT. Amino acids: CASSPQGRDIEKLFF. The full variable domain, completed using reference TRBV7-9 and TRBJ1-4, is DTGVSQNPRHKITKRGQNVTFRCDPISEHNRLYWYRQTLGQGPEFLTYFQNEAQLEKSRLLSDRFSAERPKGSFSTLEIQRTEQGDSAMYLCASSPQGRDIEKLFFGSGTQLSVL.

This sequence joins TRBV10-3 and TRBJ2-3, with 7 bases identical to TRBD1. Germline-derived CDR1 and CDR2 are ENHRY and SYGVKD. This CDR3 region has 13 residues. With V trimmed by 11 bases and J by 5 bases, 10 bases remained unmatched. This CDR3 reads CAAKGASKDTQYF. The CDR3 region has the DNA TGTGCCGCGAAGGGGGCCTCCAAAGATACGCAGTATTTT.

In its sample, this clone was seen once. This sequence joins TRBV7-6 and TRBJ2-3, with 12 bases that match TRBD2. V dropped 2 bases and J dropped 2; count of bases not matched to a gene: 2. CDR3 length: 16 residues. Germline lookup yields CDR1 SGHVS and CDR2 FNYEAQ. Written as DNA, the CDR3 is TGTGCCAGCAGCTTAACTAGCGGGGGGTTCACAGATACGCAGTATTTT. Translated: CASSLTSGGFTDTQYF.

The chain employs TRBV5-4 and TRBJ2-7, with D tentatively TRBD1 (6 bases). The ends were cut back, 1 base at V and 3 bases at J, with 14 bases in the middle. This CDR3 region has 15 residues. Germline V lookup: CDR1 SGHNT, CDR2 YYREEE (reference sequence). Here the CDR3 reads CASSLSAGVVYEQYF. The CDR3 DNA follows: TGTGCCAGCAGCTTGTCAGCAGGGGTAGTCTACGAGCAGTACTTC.